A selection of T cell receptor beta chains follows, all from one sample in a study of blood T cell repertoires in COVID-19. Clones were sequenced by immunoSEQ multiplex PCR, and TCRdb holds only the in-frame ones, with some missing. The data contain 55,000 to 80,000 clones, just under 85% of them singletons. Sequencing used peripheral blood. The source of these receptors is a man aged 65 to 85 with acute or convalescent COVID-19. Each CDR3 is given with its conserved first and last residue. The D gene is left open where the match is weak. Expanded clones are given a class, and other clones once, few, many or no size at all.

CDR3: CASSLTGLTYEQYF
D: TRBD1
J: TRBJ2-7
size: NA
V: TRBV19
length: 14

CDR3: CASSSLAGGPTYEQYF
D: TRBD2
J: TRBJ2-7
size: NA
V: TRBV27
length: 16

CDR3: CATSDPPDSRAFF
D: NA
J: TRBJ1-1
size: NA
V: TRBV24-1
length: 13

CDR3: CASSQGDSEAFF
D: TRBD1
J: TRBJ1-1
size: NA
V: TRBV3-1/TRBV3-2
length: 12

CDR3: CASSDGRATDTQYF
D: NA
J: TRBJ2-3
size: NA
V: TRBV6-1
length: 14

CDR3: CASSLAGYEQYF
D: TRBD2
J: TRBJ2-7
size: NA
V: TRBV28
length: 12

CDR3: CASRVGGGNEQFF
D: TRBD2
J: TRBJ2-1
size: few
V: TRBV7-9
length: 13

CDR3: CASSIKSVAYNEQFF
D: NA
J: TRBJ2-1
size: NA
V: TRBV19
length: 15

CDR3: CASHDTLPTDTQYF
D: NA
J: TRBJ2-3
size: NA
V: TRBV19
length: 14

CDR3: CAWSAGYEQYF
D: NA
J: TRBJ2-7
size: NA
V: TRBV30
length: 11

CDR3: CASSQPSGSFAKNIQYF
D: TRBD2
J: TRBJ2-4
size: NA
V: TRBV3-1/TRBV3-2
length: 17

CDR3: CASSIGDNVLYGYTF
D: NA
J: TRBJ1-2
size: NA
V: TRBV19
length: 15

CDR3: CASSLEGGNIQYF
D: NA
J: TRBJ2-4
size: NA
V: TRBV27
length: 13

CDR3: CASRDSLNYGYTF
D: NA
J: TRBJ1-2
size: once
V: TRBV6-5
length: 13

CDR3: CASSLGAVNEKLFF
D: NA
J: TRBJ1-4
size: NA
V: TRBV7-9
length: 14

CDR3: CASSYSGLNNEQFF
D: NA
J: TRBJ2-1
size: NA
V: TRBV6-5
length: 14

CDR3: CSVQVSYEQYF
D: NA
J: TRBJ2-7
size: NA
V: TRBV29-1
length: 11

CDR3: CASSLGLGTGGYGYTF
D: TRBD1
J: TRBJ1-2
size: NA
V: TRBV7-8
length: 16

CDR3: CASSRGDWALFF
D: NA
J: TRBJ2-1
size: NA
V: TRBV12-3/TRBV12-4
length: 12

CDR3: CASSFVGGYGVNYGYTF
D: TRBD1
J: TRBJ1-2
size: NA
V: TRBV7-9
length: 17

CDR3: CASSLGFRADTEAFF
D: NA
J: TRBJ1-1
size: NA
V: TRBV28
length: 15

CDR3: CASSPLSGSSYEQYF
D: TRBD2
J: TRBJ2-7
size: once
V: TRBV14
length: 15

CDR3: CSVDTGGSYGYTF
D: TRBD1
J: TRBJ1-2
size: few
V: TRBV29-1
length: 13

CDR3: CASSSPGTASYEQYF
D: NA
J: TRBJ2-7
size: NA
V: TRBV27
length: 15

CDR3: CATSRDGDYTEAFF
D: NA
J: TRBJ1-1
size: NA
V: TRBV15
length: 14

CDR3: CASSQDPPAGKYEQYF
D: NA
J: TRBJ2-7
size: NA
V: TRBV3-1/TRBV3-2
length: 16

CDR3: CASSRAQGDEKLFF
D: TRBD1
J: TRBJ1-4
size: NA
V: TRBV27
length: 14

CDR3: CASSLVQGLNIQYF
D: NA
J: TRBJ2-4
size: NA
V: TRBV7-2
length: 14

CDR3: CAWGRVEGQPQHF
D: NA
J: TRBJ1-5
size: NA
V: TRBV30
length: 13

CDR3: CASSLSGRAYNEQFF
D: TRBD2
J: TRBJ2-1
size: NA
V: TRBV11-2
length: 15

CDR3: CASSISGTANYGYTF
D: TRBD1
J: TRBJ1-2
size: NA
V: TRBV6-5
length: 15

CDR3: CASSSQENTEAFF
D: NA
J: TRBJ1-1
size: few
V: TRBV5-1
length: 13

CDR3: CASSQLSYEQYF
D: NA
J: TRBJ2-7
size: NA
V: TRBV16
length: 12

CDR3: CASSRGGAGLEAFF
D: NA
J: TRBJ1-1
size: NA
V: TRBV6-5
length: 14

CDR3: CASSPGRYTEAFF
D: NA
J: TRBJ1-1
size: NA
V: TRBV5-6
length: 13

CDR3: CASSLRPQGGEAFF
D: TRBD1
J: TRBJ1-1
size: NA
V: TRBV28
length: 14

CDR3: CASRRRTGSYGYTF
D: TRBD1
J: TRBJ1-2
size: NA
V: TRBV28
length: 14

CDR3: CASSPGLAGESSYNEQFF
D: TRBD2
J: TRBJ2-1
size: NA
V: TRBV5-6
length: 18

CDR3: CASSAPGQGYKGFSNQPQHF
D: TRBD1
J: TRBJ1-5
size: NA
V: TRBV19
length: 20

CDR3: CASSLARGNEQFF
D: NA
J: TRBJ2-1
size: NA
V: TRBV5-1
length: 13

CDR3: CASSDTFRATRAGSYNEQFF
D: NA
J: TRBJ2-1
size: NA
V: TRBV6-4
length: 20

CDR3: CAWSAIPGGNQPQHF
D: TRBD1
J: TRBJ1-5
size: NA
V: TRBV30
length: 15

CDR3: CASSFGQGYEQYF
D: TRBD1
J: TRBJ2-7
size: few
V: TRBV7-3
length: 13

CDR3: CASSLNSQETQYF
D: NA
J: TRBJ2-5
size: NA
V: TRBV11-3
length: 13

CDR3: CASSRMAGLAVSSYNEQFF
D: TRBD2
J: TRBJ2-1
size: once
V: TRBV6-2/TRBV6-3
length: 19

CDR3: CASLYGPGNAEAFF
D: NA
J: TRBJ1-1
size: NA
V: TRBV6-5
length: 14

CDR3: CSDPNELFSGANVLTF
D: NA
J: TRBJ2-6
size: NA
V: TRBV29-1
length: 16

CDR3: CASSLQGASGELFF
D: TRBD1
J: TRBJ2-2
size: NA
V: TRBV4-1
length: 14

CDR3: CASRRPQGEDTEAFF
D: TRBD1
J: TRBJ1-1
size: NA
V: TRBV6-5
length: 15

CDR3: CATSPRLAGDRDTQYF
D: TRBD2
J: TRBJ2-3
size: NA
V: TRBV15
length: 16

CDR3: CASSLSGARSTDTQYF
D: NA
J: TRBJ2-3
size: NA
V: TRBV5-1
length: 16